This is a list of T cell receptor beta chains from one sample in a study of blood T cell repertoires in COVID-19. Clones were sequenced by immunoSEQ multiplex PCR, and TCRdb holds only the in-frame ones, with some missing. The table includes some 150,000 clones, roughly four fifths detected once. The source material was peripheral blood. These receptors were collected from a human donor with acute or convalescent COVID-19. The donor label of this sample is uncertain. Each CDR3 is given with its conserved first and last residue. D genes are given only for firm matches. Part of the rows lack a size; the others show once, few, many or a class for expanded clones.

>TRBV6-5|TRBJ1-2|.|.
CASSPSYGYTF
TGTGCCAGCTCCCCGAGTTATGGCTACACCTTC
>TRBV7-9|TRBJ2-7|.|.
CASSLWREQVDEQYF
TGTGCCAGCAGCTTATGGCGGGAACAGGTCGACGAGCAGTACTTC
>TRBV7-8|TRBJ1-2|.|TRBD1
CASSTRTGFFYGYTF
TGTGCCAGCAGCACCAGGACAGGGTTCTTCTATGGCTACACCTTC
>TRBV15|TRBJ1-1|once|.
CATSRDLLRYQNTEAFF
TGTGCCACCAGCAGAGATTTACTACGGTACCAGAACACTGAAGCTTTCTTT
>TRBV7-3|TRBJ2-1|few|TRBD2
CASSSQSGDSYNEQFF
TGTGCCAGCAGCTCACAAAGCGGGGACTCCTACAATGAGCAGTTCTTC
>TRBV25-1|TRBJ2-7|.|.
CASGGTASYEQYF
TGTGCCAGCGGGGGGACCGCCTCCTACGAGCAGTACTTC
>TRBV2|TRBJ2-3|.|TRBD2
CASSLERGGRRDTQYF
TGTGCCAGCAGCCTTGAAAGGGGCGGGAGAAGAGATACGCAGTATTTT
>TRBV7-2|TRBJ2-3|.|TRBD2
CASSPILSGAGGNTQYF
TGTGCCAGCAGCCCAATACTTAGCGGGGCGGGCGGAAATACGCAGTATTTT
>TRBV29-1|TRBJ2-7|.|.
CSGARGDGYEQYF
TGCAGCGGGGCTAGGGGCGACGGGTACGAGCAGTACTTC
>TRBV2|TRBJ1-3|.|.
CASSDRVSGNTIYF
TGTGCCAGCAGTGATCGGGTCTCTGGAAACACCATATATTTT
>TRBV19|TRBJ2-5|few|.
CASSNSGKQETQYF
TGTGCCAGTAGTAACAGCGGCAAACAAGAGACCCAGTACTTC
>TRBV5-1|TRBJ1-2|.|.
CASSLGGGYTF
TGCGCCAGCAGCTTGGGAGGTGGCTACACCTTC
>TRBV7-3|TRBJ2-7|once|TRBD2
CASSPGGGSRPEQYF
TGTGCCAGCAGCCCGGGGGGGGGCTCACGCCCCGAGCAGTACTTC
>TRBV6-4|TRBJ2-7|.|TRBD2
CASSDSASGIGEQYF
TGTGCCAGCAGTGACTCGGCTAGCGGGATAGGCGAGCAGTACTTC
>TRBV7-5|TRBJ1-1|.|.
CVRRPRVEAFF
TGTGTCAGAAGGCCGAGGGTTGAAGCTTTCTTT
>TRBV7-8|TRBJ2-5|.|TRBD2
CASSSQTSRETQYF
TGTGCCAGCAGCTCCCAGACTAGCCGGGAGACCCAGTACTTC
>TRBV7-9|TRBJ2-5|.|TRBD2
CASSLGGGRQETQYF
TGTGCCAGCAGCTTAGGGGGAGGGCGTCAAGAGACCCAGTACTTC
>TRBV5-8|TRBJ2-1|.|TRBD2
CASSRGTSGYSYNEQFF
TGTGCCAGCAGCAGGGGGACTAGCGGGTACTCCTACAATGAGCAGTTCTTC
>TRBV3-1/TRBV3-2|TRBJ1-2|.|.
CASSPGRGGYGYTF
TGTGCCAGCAGCCCTGGCAGGGGCGGCTATGGCTACACCTTC
>TRBV5-6|TRBJ1-2|.|TRBD1
CASSAWDRDGYTF
TGTGCCAGCAGCGCCTGGGACAGGGATGGCTACACCTTC
>TRBV2|TRBJ1-2|.|TRBD1
CASIAGQGAGYTF
TGTGCCAGCATTGCGGGACAGGGGGCAGGCTACACCTTC
>TRBV10-3|TRBJ1-2|.|.
CAISGGSYGYTF
TGTGCCATCAGCGGCGGATCCTATGGCTACACCTTC
>TRBV11-2|TRBJ2-1|.|.
CASSQGGMQFF
TGTGCCAGCTCCCAGGGCGGGATGCAGTTCTTC
>TRBV9|TRBJ2-7|.|.
CAPCLGPIGGHSSYEQYF
TGTGCCCCCTGCCTGGGTCCCATCGGGGGGCATAGCTCCTACGAGCAGTACTTC
>TRBV3-1/TRBV3-2|TRBJ2-7|once|TRBD2
CASSPLRGGYEQYF
TGTGCCAGCAGCCCCCTCCGGGGGGGGTACGAGCAGTACTTC
>TRBV7-8|TRBJ1-5|.|.
CASSLAWAGNQPQHF
TGTGCCAGCAGCTTAGCGTGGGCAGGGAATCAGCCCCAGCATTTT
>TRBV5-6|TRBJ2-3|.|.
CASSLGRFGDTQYF
TGTGCCAGCAGCTTGGGCAGGTTTGGGGATACGCAGTATTTT
>TRBV18|TRBJ1-1|.|.
CASSPSVTRSMNTEAFF
TGTGCCAGCTCACCTAGTGTGACAAGGTCCATGAACACTGAAGCTTTCTTT
>TRBV9|TRBJ1-2|.|TRBD1
CASSIRDSINYGYTF
TGTGCCAGCAGCATCCGGGACAGCATTAACTATGGCTACACCTTC
>TRBV7-6|TRBJ2-5|once|TRBD1
CASSLTPGQGLGTQYF
TGTGCCAGCAGCTTAACTCCGGGACAGGGGTTAGGGACCCAGTACTTC
>TRBV3-1/TRBV3-2|TRBJ1-2|.|TRBD1
CASSPLSDRGAYGYTF
TGTGCCAGCAGCCCTTTATCGGACAGGGGAGCGTATGGCTACACCTTC
>TRBV5-1|TRBJ1-1|.|.
CASSFGQPNTEAFF
TGCGCCAGCAGCTTCGGACAGCCGAACACTGAAGCTTTCTTT
>TRBV18|TRBJ2-3|.|TRBD1
CASSRTAAGTGGLPPYF
TGTGCCAGCTCAAGAACTGCGGCCGGGACAGGGGGCCTCCCGCCGTATTTT
>TRBV11-2|TRBJ2-1|.|.
CASSPGVGNNEQFF
TGTGCCAGCAGCCCAGGGGTAGGCAACAATGAGCAGTTCTTC
>TRBV11-2|TRBJ2-1|.|TRBD2
CASMINGGGYNEQFF
TGTGCCAGCATGATTAACGGGGGGGGATACAATGAGCAGTTCTTC
>TRBV6-5|TRBJ1-6|once|TRBD1
CASSYGQGGNSPLHF
TGTGCCAGCAGTTACGGACAGGGAGGTAATTCACCCCTCCACTTT
>TRBV9|TRBJ2-7|.|TRBD2
CASSPRTSVSYEQYF
TGTGCCAGCAGCCCACGGACTAGCGTGTCCTACGAGCAGTACTTC
>TRBV3-1/TRBV3-2|TRBJ2-5|.|.
CASSQVLFDQETQYF
TGTGCCAGCAGCCAAGTGCTATTTGACCAAGAGACCCAGTACTTC
>TRBV5-4|TRBJ1-6|.|TRBD1
CASSFNRGNSPLHF
TGTGCCAGCAGCTTTAACAGGGGTAATTCACCCCTCCACTTT
>TRBV7-2|TRBJ1-5|.|TRBD1
CASSPATGASNQPQHF
TGTGCCAGCAGCCCTGCAACAGGGGCCTCGAATCAGCCCCAGCATTTT
>TRBV5-1|TRBJ2-7|.|TRBD2
CASSSALAGGLYEQYF
TGCGCCAGCAGCTCGGCCTTAGCGGGGGGGCTCTACGAGCAGTACTTC